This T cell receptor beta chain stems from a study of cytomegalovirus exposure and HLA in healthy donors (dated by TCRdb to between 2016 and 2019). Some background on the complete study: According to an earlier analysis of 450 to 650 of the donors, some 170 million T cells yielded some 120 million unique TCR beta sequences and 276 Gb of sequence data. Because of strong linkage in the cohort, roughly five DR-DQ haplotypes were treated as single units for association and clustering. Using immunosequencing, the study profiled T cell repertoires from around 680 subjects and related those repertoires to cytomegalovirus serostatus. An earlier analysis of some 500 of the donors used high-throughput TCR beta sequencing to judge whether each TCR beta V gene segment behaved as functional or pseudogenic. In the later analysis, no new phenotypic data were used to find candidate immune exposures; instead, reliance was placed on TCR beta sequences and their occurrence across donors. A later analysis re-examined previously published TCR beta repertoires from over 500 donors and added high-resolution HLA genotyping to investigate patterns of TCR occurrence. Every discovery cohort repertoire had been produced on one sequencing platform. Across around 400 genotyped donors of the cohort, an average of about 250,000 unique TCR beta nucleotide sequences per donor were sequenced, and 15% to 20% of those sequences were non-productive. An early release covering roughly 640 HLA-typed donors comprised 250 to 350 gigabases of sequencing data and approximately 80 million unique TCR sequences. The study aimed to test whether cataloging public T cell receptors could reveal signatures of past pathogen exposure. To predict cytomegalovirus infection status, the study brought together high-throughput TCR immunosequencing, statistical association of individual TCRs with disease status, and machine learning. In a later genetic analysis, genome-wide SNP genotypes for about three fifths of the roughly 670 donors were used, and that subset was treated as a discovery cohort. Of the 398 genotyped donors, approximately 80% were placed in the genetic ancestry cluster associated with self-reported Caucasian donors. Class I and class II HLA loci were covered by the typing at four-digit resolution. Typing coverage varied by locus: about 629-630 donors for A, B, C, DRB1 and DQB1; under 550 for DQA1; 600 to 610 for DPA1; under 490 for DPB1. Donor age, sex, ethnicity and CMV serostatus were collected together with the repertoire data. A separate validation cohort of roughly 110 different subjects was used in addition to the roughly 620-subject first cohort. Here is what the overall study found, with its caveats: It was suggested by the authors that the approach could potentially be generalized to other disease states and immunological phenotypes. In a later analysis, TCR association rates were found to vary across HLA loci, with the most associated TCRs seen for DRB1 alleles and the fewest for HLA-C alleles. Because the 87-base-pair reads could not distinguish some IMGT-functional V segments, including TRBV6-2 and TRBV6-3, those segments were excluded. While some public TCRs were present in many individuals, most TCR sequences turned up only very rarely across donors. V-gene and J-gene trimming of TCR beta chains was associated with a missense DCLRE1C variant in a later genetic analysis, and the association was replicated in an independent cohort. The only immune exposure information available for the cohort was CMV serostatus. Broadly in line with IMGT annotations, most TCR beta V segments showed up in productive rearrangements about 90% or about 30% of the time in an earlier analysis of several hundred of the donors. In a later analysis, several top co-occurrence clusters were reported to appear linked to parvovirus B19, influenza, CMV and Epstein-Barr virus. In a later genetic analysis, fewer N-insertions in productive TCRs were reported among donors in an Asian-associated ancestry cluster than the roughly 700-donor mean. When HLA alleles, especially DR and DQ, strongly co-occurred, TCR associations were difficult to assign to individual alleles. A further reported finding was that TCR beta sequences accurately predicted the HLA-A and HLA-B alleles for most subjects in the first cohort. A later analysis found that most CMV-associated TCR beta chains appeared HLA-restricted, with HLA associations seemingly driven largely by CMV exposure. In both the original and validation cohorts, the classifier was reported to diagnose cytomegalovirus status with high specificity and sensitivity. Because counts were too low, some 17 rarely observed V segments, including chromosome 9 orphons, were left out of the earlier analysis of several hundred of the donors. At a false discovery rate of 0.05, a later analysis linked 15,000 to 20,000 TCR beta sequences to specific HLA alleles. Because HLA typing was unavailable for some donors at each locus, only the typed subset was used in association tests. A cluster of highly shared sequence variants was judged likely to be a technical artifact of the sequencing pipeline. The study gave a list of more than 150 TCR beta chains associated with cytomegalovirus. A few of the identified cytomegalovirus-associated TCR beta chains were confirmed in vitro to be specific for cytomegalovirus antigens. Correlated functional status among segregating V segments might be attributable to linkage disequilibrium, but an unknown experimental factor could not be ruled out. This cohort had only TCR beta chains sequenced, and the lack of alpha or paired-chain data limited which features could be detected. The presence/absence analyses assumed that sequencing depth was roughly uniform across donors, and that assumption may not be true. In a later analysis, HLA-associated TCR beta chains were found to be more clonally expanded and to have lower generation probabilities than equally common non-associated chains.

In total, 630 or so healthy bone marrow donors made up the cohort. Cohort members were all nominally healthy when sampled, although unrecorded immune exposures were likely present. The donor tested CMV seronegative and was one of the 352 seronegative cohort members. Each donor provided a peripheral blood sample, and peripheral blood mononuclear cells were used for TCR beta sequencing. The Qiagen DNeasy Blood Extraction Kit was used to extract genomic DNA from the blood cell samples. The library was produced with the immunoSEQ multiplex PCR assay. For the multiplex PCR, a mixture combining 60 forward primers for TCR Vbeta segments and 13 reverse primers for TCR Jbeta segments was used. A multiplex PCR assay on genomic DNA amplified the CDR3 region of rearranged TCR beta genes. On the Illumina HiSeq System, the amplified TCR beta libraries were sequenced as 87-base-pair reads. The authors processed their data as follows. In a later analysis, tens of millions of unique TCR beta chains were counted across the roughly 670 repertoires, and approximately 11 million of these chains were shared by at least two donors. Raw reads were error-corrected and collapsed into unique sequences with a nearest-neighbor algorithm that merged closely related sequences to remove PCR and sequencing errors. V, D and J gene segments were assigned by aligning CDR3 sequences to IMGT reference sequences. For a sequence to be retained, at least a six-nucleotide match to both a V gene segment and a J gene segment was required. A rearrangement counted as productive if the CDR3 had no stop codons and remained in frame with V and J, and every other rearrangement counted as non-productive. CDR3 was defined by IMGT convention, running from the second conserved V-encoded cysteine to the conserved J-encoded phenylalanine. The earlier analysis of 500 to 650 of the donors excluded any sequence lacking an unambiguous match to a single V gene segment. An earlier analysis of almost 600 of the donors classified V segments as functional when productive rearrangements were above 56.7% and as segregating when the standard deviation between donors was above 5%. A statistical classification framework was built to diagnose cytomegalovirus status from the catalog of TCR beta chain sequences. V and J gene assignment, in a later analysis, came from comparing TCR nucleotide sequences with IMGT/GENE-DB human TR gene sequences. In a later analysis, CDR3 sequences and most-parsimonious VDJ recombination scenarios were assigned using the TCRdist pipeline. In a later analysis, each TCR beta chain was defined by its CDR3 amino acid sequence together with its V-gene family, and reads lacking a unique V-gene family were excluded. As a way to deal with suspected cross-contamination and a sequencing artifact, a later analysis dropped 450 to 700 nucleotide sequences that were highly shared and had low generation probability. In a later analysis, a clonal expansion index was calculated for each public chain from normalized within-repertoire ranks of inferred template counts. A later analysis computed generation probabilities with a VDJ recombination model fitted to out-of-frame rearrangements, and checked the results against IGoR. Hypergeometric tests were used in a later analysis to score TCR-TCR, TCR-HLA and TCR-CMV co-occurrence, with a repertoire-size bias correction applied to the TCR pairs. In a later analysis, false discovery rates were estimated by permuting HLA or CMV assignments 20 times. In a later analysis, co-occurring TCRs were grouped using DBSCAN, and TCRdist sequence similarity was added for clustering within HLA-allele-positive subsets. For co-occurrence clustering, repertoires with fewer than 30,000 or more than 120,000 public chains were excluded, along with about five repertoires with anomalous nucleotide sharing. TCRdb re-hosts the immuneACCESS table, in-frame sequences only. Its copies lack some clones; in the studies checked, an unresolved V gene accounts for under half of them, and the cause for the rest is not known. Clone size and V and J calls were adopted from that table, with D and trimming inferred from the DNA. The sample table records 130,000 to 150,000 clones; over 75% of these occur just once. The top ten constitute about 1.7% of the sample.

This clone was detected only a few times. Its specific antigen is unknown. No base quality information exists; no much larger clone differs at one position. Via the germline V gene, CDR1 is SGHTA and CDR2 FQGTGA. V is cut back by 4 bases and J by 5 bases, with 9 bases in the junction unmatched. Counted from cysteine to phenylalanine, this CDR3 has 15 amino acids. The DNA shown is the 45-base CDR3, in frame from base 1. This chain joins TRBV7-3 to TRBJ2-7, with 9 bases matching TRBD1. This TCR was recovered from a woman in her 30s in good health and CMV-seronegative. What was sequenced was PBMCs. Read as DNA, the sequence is TGTGCCAGCAGCTCAGGACAGGGGTCGGGTAACGAGCAGTACTTC. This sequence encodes CASSSGQGSGNEQYF.